These T cell receptor beta chains were read from a single sample in a study of T cell changes during pregnancy in multiple sclerosis. TCRdb's copy holds only in-frame clones and misses some; the assay was immunoSEQ multiplex PCR. Here the sample spans 50,000 to 65,000 clones, around 90% being singletons. This specimen consisted of peripheral blood, obtained in the first trimester of pregnancy. Source of these receptors: a female donor with multiple sclerosis, enrolled in a pregnancy study. Both conserved end residues are part of each CDR3. The D gene is left open where the match is weak. The size field is filled for only some rows; it gives once, few, many or a size class.

cdr3_length d_call clone_size j_call v_call cdr3_aa cdr3_nt
16 TRBD1 once TRBJ1-3 TRBV2 CASSDRTGVIGNTIYF TGTGCCAGCAGTGATAGGACAGGGGTAATTGGAAACACCATATATTTT
12 . . TRBJ2-5 TRBV2 CASLQDQETQYF TGTGCCAGTCTCCAGGACCAAGAGACCCAGTACTTC
14 TRBD1 . TRBJ1-4 TRBV30 CAWRKGDREGKLFF TGTGCCTGGAGAAAGGGGGACAGGGAGGGAAAACTGTTTTTT
12 . . TRBJ2-7 TRBV28 CASSPRQVQRYF TGTGCCAGCAGTCCTAGACAGGTGCAAAGGTACTTC
15 TRBD2 . TRBJ2-3 TRBV6-1 CASSRNSGSTDTQYF TGTGCCAGCAGTAGGAATAGCGGGAGCACAGATACGCAGTATTTT
15 . . TRBJ2-6 TRBV7-3 CASSFGSSGANVLTF TGTGCCAGCAGCTTTGGCTCCTCTGGGGCCAACGTCCTGACTTTC
16 TRBD2 . TRBJ2-5 TRBV9 CASSVTGSGVQETQYF TGTGCCAGCAGCGTAACGGGTAGCGGGGTCCAAGAGACCCAGTACTTC
13 . . TRBJ2-5 TRBV6-5 CASSYQSEETQYF TGTGCCAGCAGTTACCAGTCAGAAGAGACCCAGTACTTC
14 . . TRBJ2-1 TRBV28 CASSLLSLHNEQFF TGTGCCAGCAGTTTACTGTCGCTACACAATGAGCAGTTCTTC
14 TRBD2 few TRBJ2-3 TRBV6-4 CASSAGGSTDTQYF TGTGCCAGCAGTGCGGGAGGGAGCACAGATACGCAGTATTTT
13 . . TRBJ1-1 TRBV7-2 CASSLEGGGEAFF TGTGCCAGCAGCTTAGAGGGCGGGGGTGAAGCTTTCTTT
15 TRBD1 once TRBJ2-7 TRBV27 CASGHRDRVKREQYF TGTGCCAGCGGACACCGGGACAGGGTTAAGCGCGAGCAGTACTTC
15 TRBD2 . TRBJ2-7 TRBV2 CASKLELAGAYEQYF TGTGCCAGCAAGCTCGAACTAGCGGGGGCCTACGAGCAGTACTTC
17 . . TRBJ2-5 TRBV5-6 CASSLRRGVSYQETQYF TGTGCCAGCAGCTTGCGCAGGGGCGTTTCGTACCAAGAGACCCAGTACTTC